This T cell receptor beta chain is drawn from a study of T cells after yellow fever vaccination. The CDR3 totals 14 residues. Germline trimming cut 1 base from V and 4 bases from J; bases unmatched to any gene: 3. CDR1 LGHNA and CDR2 YSLEER come from the germline V gene. TCRdb processed the 5' RACE reads anew with MiXCR; each CDR3 protein has one entry. The table has 340,000 or so distinct CDR3 sequences, about an eighth seen once. This clonotype was detected many times. Its cognate antigen is unknown. Whole-study results and caveats: Any FACS-sorted repertoire could hold abundant clonotypes that contaminate it from the bulk population.

The specimen was CD4+ T cells sorted from PBMCs, collected 15 days after the yellow fever booster vaccination. The clonotype comes from a man younger than 35 who received the YFV17D yellow fever vaccine. The rearrangement uses TRBV4-3 and TRBJ1-1; 7 bases line up with TRBD1. CDR3 coding DNA: TGCGCCAGCAGCCAAGGACAGGGTAGCACTGAAGCTTTCTTT. It is translated as CASSQGQGSTEAFF.